One sample yielded the 10 T cell receptor beta chains listed below, sequenced in a study of OX40 agonist ivuxolimab in advanced cancers. Some clones are missing from TCRdb's copy, which holds only in-frame ones; the method was immunoSEQ multiplex PCR. This sample has some 41,000 clones, with roughly nine tenths found just once. Sequenced material: CD4+ or CD8+ T cells sorted from blood, taken in a trial of the OX40 agonist ivuxolimab. All receptors come from an adult with an advanced solid tumor such as melanoma, head and neck, liver or kidney cancer.

The chain is built from TRBV5-1 and TRBJ1-3, with D possibly being TRBD1 (5 bases). V shed 7 bases and J shed 2 bases, with 13 bases lying between them. The germline CDR1 and CDR2 sequences are SGHRS and YFSETQ. The CDR3 sequence is 14 residues long. CDR3 DNA: TGCGCCAGCGCCCCCCGGGGGGCTGGAAACACCATATATTTT. Protein sequence: CASAPRGAGNTIYF. Based on the CDR3 plus reference TRBV5-1 and TRBJ1-3, the full variable domain is KAGVTQTPRYLIKTRGQQVTLSCSPISGHRSVSWYQQTPGQGLQFLFEYFSETQRNKGNFPGRFSGRQFSNSRSEMNVSTLELGDSALYLCASAPRGAGNTIYFGEGSWLTVV.

The DNA of the CDR3 is TGTGCCAGCAGCTCCCTAATATGGGATGGCTACACCTTC. This sequence encodes CASSSLIWDGYTF. This chain links TRBV5-6 with TRBJ1-2, with D unclear. CDR1 SGHDT and CDR2 YYEEEE come from the germline V gene. V was shortened by 3 bases and J by 6 bases, with 12 bases between the two germline ends. The CDR3 length is 13 residues.

The chain carries TRBV5-4 and TRBJ1-4, with D maybe TRBD1 (6 bases). Germline V CDR1 and CDR2: SGHNT, YYREEE (reference sequence). V was shortened by 1 base and J by 8 bases, with 21 bases between the two germline ends. CDR3 size: 17 residues. CDR3 region: CASSLRPGEGGWEKLFF. In nucleotides, the CDR3 is TGTGCCAGCAGCTTGCGTCCAGGAGAAGGGGGTTGGGAAAAACTGTTTTTT.

The chain has TRBV5-4 and TRBJ2-1, with 13 bases fitting TRBD2. The germline gives CDR1 SGHNT, CDR2 YYREEE (reference sequence). V was pared by 4 bases and J by 4 bases, with 2 bases of the junction left unmatched. This CDR3 has 15 amino acids. The CDR3 sequence is CASSRTSGGYNEQFF. The CDR3 DNA follows: TGTGCCAGCAGCAGGACTAGCGGGGGTTACAATGAGCAGTTCTTC.

The rearrangement uses TRBV19 and TRBJ2-7, with D unclear. Germline V gene sequence: CDR1 LNHDA, CDR2 SQIVND (reference sequence). CDR3 length equals 14 residues. The ends were cut back, 1 base at V and 0 bases at J, with 7 bases in the middle. CDR3 loop: CASSIGRLSYEQYF. As DNA, the CDR3 is TGTGCCAGTAGTATAGGACGGCTCTCCTACGAGCAGTACTTC.

The chain links TRBV19 to TRBJ1-1; weak D call: TRBD1 (5 bases). V lost 3 bases and J lost 8, with 13 bases in between. The length of the CDR3 is 13 residues. Per germline, CDR1 LNHDA and CDR2 SQIVND (reference sequence). The CDR3 here is CASSIGGMGEAFF. The CDR3 DNA follows: TGTGCCAGTAGTATCGGGGGGATGGGAGAAGCTTTCTTT.

The sample holds one count of this clone. The chain has TRBV19 and TRBJ2-3, with 10 bases that match TRBD2. The length of the CDR3 is 16 residues. The germline V gene encodes CDR1 LNHDA and CDR2 SQIVND (reference sequence). The V segment lost 4 bases and the J segment 5 bases; nucleotides outside the gene matches: 9. The CDR3 region has the DNA TGTGCCAGTAGTAAAAGGCTAGCGGGGGCTGAAGATACGCAGTATTTT. Translating gives CASSKRLAGAEDTQYF.

The gene calls are TRBV9 and TRBJ2-7; no clear D gene. V lost 0 bases to trimming and J lost 4 bases, with 11 bases between them. CDR3 length: 14 amino acids. Germline V gives CDR1 SGDLS, CDR2 YYNGEE. CDR3 nucleotides: TGTGCCAGCAGCGTAGATTATCTATCATACGAGCAGTACTTC. Amino acids: CASSVDYLSYEQYF.

V is TRBV5-1 and J is TRBJ2-7, with TRBD2 identical over 14 bases. V shed 2 bases, J shed 0 bases, and the junction held 4 bases outside the gene matches. Germline CDR1 SGHRS, CDR2 YFSETQ. This CDR3 is 17 amino acids long. Written as DNA, the CDR3 is TGCGCCAGCAGCTTCCCGGGACTAGCGGGGGACTCCTACGAGCAGTACTTC. As protein: CASSFPGLAGDSYEQYF.

This sequence joins TRBV6-5 and TRBJ1-3; a weak D match, TRBD1 (5 bases). V shed 4 bases and J shed 11 bases, with 9 bases lying between them. The CDR3 length is 11 residues. The germline V gene has CDR1 MNHEY and CDR2 SVGAGI. CDR3 protein: CASSFRGPIYF. CDR3 nucleotide sequence: TGTGCCAGCAGTTTCCGGGGCCCCATATATTTT.